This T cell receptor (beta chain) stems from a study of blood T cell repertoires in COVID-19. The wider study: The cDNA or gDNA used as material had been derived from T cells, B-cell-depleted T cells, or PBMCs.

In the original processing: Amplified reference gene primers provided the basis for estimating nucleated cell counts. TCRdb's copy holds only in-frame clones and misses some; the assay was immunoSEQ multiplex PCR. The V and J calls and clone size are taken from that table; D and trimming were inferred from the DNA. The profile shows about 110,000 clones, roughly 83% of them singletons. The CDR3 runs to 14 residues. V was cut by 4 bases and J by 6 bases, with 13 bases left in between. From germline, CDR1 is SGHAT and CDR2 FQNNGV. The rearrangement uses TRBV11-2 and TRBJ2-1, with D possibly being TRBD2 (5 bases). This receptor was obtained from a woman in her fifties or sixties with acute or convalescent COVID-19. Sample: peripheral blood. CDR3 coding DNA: TGTGCCAGCAGCTCGACGACGGGGAGCAATGAGCAGTTCTTC. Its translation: CASSSTTGSNEQFF.